Sequencing of this T cell receptor beta chain was carried out in a study of shared clonotypes between healthy human individuals. The CDR3 spans 14 residues. Per germline, CDR1 SGHNT and CDR2 YYREEE (reference sequence). V shed 1 base and J 4 bases; nucleotides not matched to a gene: 5. The method was immunoSEQ multiplex PCR; TCRdb's version includes in-frame clones alone and lacks a portion of them. The sample lists 2.5 million or so clones, more than 80% occurring once. Sequenced material: naive CD4+ T cells sorted from blood. The subset denotes: CD45RA+ positively selected. The rearrangement joins TRBV5-4 to TRBJ2-7; 7 positions match TRBD2. The TCR was taken from a man aged 18 to 30 in good health. The CDR3 bases are TGTGCCAGCAGCTTGACGGGAGGCCGTTACGAGCAGTACTTC. Its translation is CASSLTGGRYEQYF.